This TCR beta chain was documented in a study of blood T cell repertoires in COVID-19. Whole-study context: Researchers got acute and convalescent COVID-19 samples from the United States, Italy and Spain. The analysed material was cDNA or gDNA that came from T cells, B-cell-depleted T cells, or PBMCs.

How the authors handled the data: Amplification with reference gene primers provided the estimates of nucleated cell counts. Using immunoSEQ multiplex PCR, the repertoire was profiled, and TCRdb retains in-frame clones only, with some absent. V and J calls and clone size are copied from that table; D and trimming were computed from the DNA. The table includes about 300,000 clones, 87% detected once. This clone was seen a handful of times. The V gene end was trimmed by 4 bases and the J gene end by 0 bases; junction bases not matched to a gene: 13. The CDR3 length is 18 residues. The germline V gene has CDR1 LGHDT and CDR2 YNNKEL (reference sequence).

The sequencing sample was made of peripheral blood. This TCR was recovered from a woman aged 40 to 50 who had recovered from COVID-19. The chain links TRBV3-1 (or the pseudogene TRBV3-2) to TRBJ2-7; 9 bases line up with TRBD2. CDR3 loop: CASSPGARLAGTSYEQYF. Written as DNA, the CDR3 is TGTGCCAGCAGCCCCGGGGCGCGTCTAGCGGGGACCTCCTACGAGCAGTACTTC.